Sequencing of this TCR beta chain was carried out in a study of shared clonotypes between healthy human individuals. General study findings and limits: When compared with the clonotypes that were shared by all four sorted-subset donors, the non-shared clonotypes turned out to have lower generation probabilities.

This CDR3 contains 15 residues. V was trimmed by 7 bases and J by 11 bases, leaving 24 bases between them. The germline gives CDR1 SEHNR, CDR2 FQNEAQ (reference sequence). Regarding this clone: Antigen: not known.

TCRdb's copy holds only in-frame clones and misses some; the assay was immunoSEQ multiplex PCR. The repertoire includes more than 2,000,000 clones, 80% to 95% of them detected once, and 0.39% sits in the top ten. The chain couples TRBV7-9 to TRBJ1-3; D possibly corresponds to TRBD1 (5 bases). What was sequenced was naive CD4+ T cells from PBMCs. Subset noted: CD45RA+ positively selected. The TCR comes from a man aged 18 to 35 in good health. Some clones in this sample may be carry-over from other donors' samples. The CDR3 sequence is CASTPAGVLEIPIYF. The CDR3 DNA reads as TGTGCCAGCACACCGGCGGGGGTTCTCGAGATCCCCATATATTTT.